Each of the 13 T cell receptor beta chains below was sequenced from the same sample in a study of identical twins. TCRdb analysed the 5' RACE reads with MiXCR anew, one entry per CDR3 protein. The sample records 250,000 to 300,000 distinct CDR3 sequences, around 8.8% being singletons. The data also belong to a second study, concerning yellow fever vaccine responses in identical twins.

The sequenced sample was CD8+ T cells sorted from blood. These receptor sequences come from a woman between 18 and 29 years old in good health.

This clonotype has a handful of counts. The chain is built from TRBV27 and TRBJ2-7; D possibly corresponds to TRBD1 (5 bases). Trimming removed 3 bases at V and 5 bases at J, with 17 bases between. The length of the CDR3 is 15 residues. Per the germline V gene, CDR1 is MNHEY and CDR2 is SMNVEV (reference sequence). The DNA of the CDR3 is TGTGCCAGCAGTTTTAGCCCGACGCAAGGGGACGAGCAGTACTTC. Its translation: CASSFSPTQGDEQYF.

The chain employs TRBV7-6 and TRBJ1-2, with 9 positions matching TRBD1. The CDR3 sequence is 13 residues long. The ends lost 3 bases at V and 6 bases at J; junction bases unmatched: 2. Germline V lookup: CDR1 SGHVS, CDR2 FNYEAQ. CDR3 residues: CASSFRDRDGYTF. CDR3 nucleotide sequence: TGTGCCAGCAGCTTTAGGGACAGGGATGGCTACACCTTC. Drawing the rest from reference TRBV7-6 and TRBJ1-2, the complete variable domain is GAGVSQSPRYKVTKRGQDVALRCDPISGHVSLYWYRQALGQGPEFLTYFNYEAQQDKSGLPNDRFSAERPEGSISTLTIQRTEQRDSAMYRCASSFRDRDGYTFGSGTRLTVV.

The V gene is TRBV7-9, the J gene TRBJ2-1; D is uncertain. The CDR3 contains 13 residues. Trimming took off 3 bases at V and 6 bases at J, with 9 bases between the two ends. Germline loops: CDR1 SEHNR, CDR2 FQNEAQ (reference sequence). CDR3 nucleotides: TGTGCCAGCAGCTTCGCTTTACTCAATGAGCAGTTCTTC. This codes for CASSFALLNEQFF.

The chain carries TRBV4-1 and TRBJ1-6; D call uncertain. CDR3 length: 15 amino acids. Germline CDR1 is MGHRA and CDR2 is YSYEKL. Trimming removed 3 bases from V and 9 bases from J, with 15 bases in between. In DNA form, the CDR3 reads TGCGCCAGCAGCCAGACCCCGGGATCTAGTTCACCCCTCCACTTT. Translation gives CASSQTPGSSSPLHF.

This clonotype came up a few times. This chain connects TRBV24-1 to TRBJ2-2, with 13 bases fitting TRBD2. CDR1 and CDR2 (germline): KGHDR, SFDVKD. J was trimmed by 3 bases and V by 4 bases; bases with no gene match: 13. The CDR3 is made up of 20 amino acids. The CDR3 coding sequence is TGTGCCACCAGTGACTTGCCCGGACTAGCGGGGGCAATCTACACCGGGGAGCTGTTTTTT. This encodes CATSDLPGLAGAIYTGELFF.

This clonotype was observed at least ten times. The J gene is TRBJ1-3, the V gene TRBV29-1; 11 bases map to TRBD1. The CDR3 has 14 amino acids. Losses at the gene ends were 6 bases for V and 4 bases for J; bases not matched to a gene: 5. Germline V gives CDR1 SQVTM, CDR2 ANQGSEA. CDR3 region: CSVEGQGEGNTIYF. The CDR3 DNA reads TGCAGCGTGGAGGGACAGGGGGAGGGAAACACCATATATTTT.

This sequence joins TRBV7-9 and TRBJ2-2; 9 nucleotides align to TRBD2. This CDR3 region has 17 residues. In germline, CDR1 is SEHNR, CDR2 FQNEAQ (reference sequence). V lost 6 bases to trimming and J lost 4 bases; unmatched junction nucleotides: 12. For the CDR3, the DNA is TGTGCCAGCAGTCTACCCCTAGCGGGGAACCCCACCGGGGAGCTGTTTTTT. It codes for CASSLPLAGNPTGELFF.

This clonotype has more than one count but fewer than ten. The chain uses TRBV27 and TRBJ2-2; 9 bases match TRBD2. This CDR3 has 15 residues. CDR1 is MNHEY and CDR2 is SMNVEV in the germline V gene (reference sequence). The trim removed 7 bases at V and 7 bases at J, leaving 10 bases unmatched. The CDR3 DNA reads TGTGCCAGCACCTGGGCTAGCGGGATTGGCGGGGAGCTGTTTTTT. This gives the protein CASTWASGIGGELFF.

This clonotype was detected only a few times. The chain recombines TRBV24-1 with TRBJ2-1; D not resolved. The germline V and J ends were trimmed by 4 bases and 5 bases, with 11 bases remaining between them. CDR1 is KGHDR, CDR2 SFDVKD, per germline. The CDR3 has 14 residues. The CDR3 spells CATSDLTPHNEQFF. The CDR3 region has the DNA TGTGCCACCAGTGACCTGACACCTCACAATGAGCAGTTCTTC.

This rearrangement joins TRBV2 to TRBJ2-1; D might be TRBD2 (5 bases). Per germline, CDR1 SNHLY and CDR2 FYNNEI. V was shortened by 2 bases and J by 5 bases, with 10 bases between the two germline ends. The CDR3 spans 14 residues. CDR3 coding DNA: TGTGCCAGCAGTGAACCGGACTTTGACAATGAGCAGTTCTTC. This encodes CASSEPDFDNEQFF.

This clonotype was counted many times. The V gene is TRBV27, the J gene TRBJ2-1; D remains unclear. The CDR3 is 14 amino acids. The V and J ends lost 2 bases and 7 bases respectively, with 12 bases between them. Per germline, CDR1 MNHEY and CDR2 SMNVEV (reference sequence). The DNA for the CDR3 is TGTGCCAGCAGTTTACCCGCCCCTGGGAATGAGCAGTTCTTC. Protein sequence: CASSLPAPGNEQFF.

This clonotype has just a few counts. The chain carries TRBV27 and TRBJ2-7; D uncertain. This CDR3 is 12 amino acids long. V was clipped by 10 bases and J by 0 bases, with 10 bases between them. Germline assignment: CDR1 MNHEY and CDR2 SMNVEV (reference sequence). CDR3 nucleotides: TGTGCCACCTTCTCCAGCTCCTACGAGCAGTACTTC. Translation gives CATFSSSYEQYF.

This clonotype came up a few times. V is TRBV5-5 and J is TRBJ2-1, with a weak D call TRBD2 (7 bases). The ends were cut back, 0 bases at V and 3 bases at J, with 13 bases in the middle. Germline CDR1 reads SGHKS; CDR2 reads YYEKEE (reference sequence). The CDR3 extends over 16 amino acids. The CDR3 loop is CASSLDAGAHYNEQFF. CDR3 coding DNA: TGTGCCAGCAGCTTGGATGCGGGGGCCCACTACAATGAGCAGTTCTTC.